A selection of T cell receptor beta chains follows, all from one sample in a study of blood T cell repertoires in COVID-19. Method: immunoSEQ multiplex PCR; TCRdb's copy keeps in-frame clones and lacks some. Here the sample spans fewer than 55,000 clones, about four fifths being singletons. The specimen sequenced was peripheral blood. The receptors here all came from a woman over 75 with COVID-19, enrolled during active disease. The CDR3 runs from the conserved cysteine through the conserved F or W. Fields, in order: V gene, D gene, J gene, clone size, CDR3 protein, CDR3 DNA. A D gene is named only where the DNA matches it firmly. Clone size, where shown, is once, few, many, or a class for clones that have expanded.

V gene: TRBV5-1
D gene: TRBD2
J gene: TRBJ2-7
clone size: NA
CDR3 protein: CASSEARGSGKGPTYEQYF
CDR3 DNA: TGCGCCAGCAGCGAGGCCCGGGGTAGCGGGAAGGGGCCCACCTACGAGCAGTACTTC

V gene: TRBV18
D gene: NA
J gene: TRBJ1-5
clone size: NA
CDR3 protein: CASSPQGTNQPQHF
CDR3 DNA: TGTGCCAGCTCACCCCAGGGGACCAATCAGCCCCAGCATTTT

V gene: TRBV18
D gene: TRBD1
J gene: TRBJ1-6
clone size: few
CDR3 protein: CASSPTGTVPNSPLHF
CDR3 DNA: TGTGCCAGCTCGCCCACCGGGACAGTTCCGAATTCACCCCTCCACTTT

V gene: TRBV7-2
D gene: TRBD2
J gene: TRBJ2-2
clone size: NA
CDR3 protein: CASSPGLAGLTGELFF
CDR3 DNA: TGTGCCAGCAGCCCAGGACTAGCGGGTCTCACCGGGGAGCTGTTTTTT

V gene: TRBV28
D gene: NA
J gene: TRBJ2-4
clone size: NA
CDR3 protein: CASSFGEGKNIQYF
CDR3 DNA: TGTGCCAGCAGTTTCGGAGAAGGCAAAAACATTCAGTACTTC

V gene: TRBV7-2
D gene: NA
J gene: TRBJ1-2
clone size: NA
CDR3 protein: CASSRPDSLTYGYTF
CDR3 DNA: TGTGCCAGCAGCCGGCCGGACAGCTTAACCTATGGCTACACCTTC

V gene: TRBV18
D gene: TRBD2
J gene: TRBJ2-1
clone size: NA
CDR3 protein: CASSETGLAGTYSSYNEQFF
CDR3 DNA: TGTGCCAGCTCAGAAACCGGACTAGCGGGCACCTATAGCTCCTACAATGAGCAGTTCTTC

V gene: TRBV5-1
D gene: NA
J gene: TRBJ1-5
clone size: NA
CDR3 protein: CASSLSGISNQPQHF
CDR3 DNA: TGCGCCAGCAGCTTGTCAGGGATTAGCAATCAGCCCCAGCATTTT

V gene: TRBV7-4
D gene: NA
J gene: TRBJ1-3
clone size: once
CDR3 protein: CASSLVLGRWPSGNTIYF
CDR3 DNA: TGTGCCAGCAGCTTAGTCCTCGGCAGGTGGCCGAGCGGAAACACCATATATTTT

V gene: TRBV28
D gene: TRBD1
J gene: TRBJ1-2
clone size: few
CDR3 protein: CASRPTRQGGGVSYGYTF
CDR3 DNA: TGTGCCAGCAGACCTACTCGACAGGGTGGGGGAGTCTCCTATGGCTACACCTTC

V gene: TRBV7-2
D gene: TRBD2
J gene: TRBJ2-2
clone size: NA
CDR3 protein: CASSLVSGGNTGELFF
CDR3 DNA: TGTGCCAGCAGCTTAGTGTCGGGAGGGAACACCGGGGAGCTGTTTTTT

V gene: TRBV6-5
D gene: NA
J gene: TRBJ1-6
clone size: NA
CDR3 protein: CASSYEGVSNSPLHF
CDR3 DNA: TGTGCCAGCAGTTACGAGGGAGTTAGCAATTCACCCCTCCACTTT

V gene: TRBV2
D gene: TRBD1
J gene: TRBJ1-1
clone size: NA
CDR3 protein: CASNKGALDTEAFF
CDR3 DNA: TGTGCCAGCAATAAGGGGGCGCTAGACACTGAAGCTTTCTTT

V gene: TRBV5-1
D gene: TRBD1
J gene: TRBJ2-3
clone size: NA
CDR3 protein: CASSTGQGTDTQYF
CDR3 DNA: TGCGCCAGCAGCACCGGACAGGGCACAGATACGCAGTATTTT

V gene: TRBV19
D gene: TRBD2
J gene: TRBJ2-7
clone size: NA
CDR3 protein: CASSRLAEASYEQYF
CDR3 DNA: TGTGCCAGTAGTCGACTAGCGGAGGCCTCCTACGAGCAGTACTTC

V gene: TRBV5-6
D gene: TRBD2
J gene: TRBJ2-1
clone size: few
CDR3 protein: CASSGLSGTSVNEQFF
CDR3 DNA: TGTGCCAGCAGCGGTCTGTCCGGGACTAGCGTTAATGAGCAGTTCTTC

V gene: TRBV29-1
D gene: NA
J gene: TRBJ1-1
clone size: NA
CDR3 protein: CSVRTLNTEAFF
CDR3 DNA: TGCAGCGTTCGGACTCTGAACACTGAAGCTTTCTTT